This T cell receptor beta chain emerged from a study of blood T cell repertoires in COVID-19. Deletions cut 7 bases from V and 6 bases from J, with 16 bases between. The CDR3 has 14 residues. Germline CDR1 is SGHRS and CDR2 is YFSETQ. In the original workflow: Researchers report that nucleated cell counts were estimated from reference gene primer amplification. TCRdb's table, derived via immunoSEQ multiplex PCR, lists solely in-frame clones and lacks some. The DNA gave D and trimming, while V, J and clone size come from that table. The data show more than 150,000 clones, 80% to 90% seen once. Input material: peripheral blood. This chain connects TRBV5-1 to TRBJ1-4; perhaps TRBD1 as D (5 bases). The receptor comes from a woman in her thirties or forties with acute or convalescent COVID-19. CDR3 DNA: TGCGCCAGCCGGGGGATTGGAAAGGATGAAAAACTGTTTTTT. This translates into CASRGIGKDEKLFF.